The 26 T cell receptor beta chains reported below all come from one sample, sequenced in a study of lymphopenia after photon versus proton radiotherapy. The table came from immunoSEQ multiplex PCR; TCRdb's copy has only in-frame clones and leaves some out. The sample has around 53,000 clones; over 70% are singletons. Sequences were derived from peripheral blood, sampled from a patient treated with photon-based radiotherapy. The receptors shown here come from a man aged 45-65 years with gastric cancer.

The chain recombines TRBV18 with TRBJ2-2; the D is unclear. Per the germline V gene, CDR1 is KGHSH and CDR2 is LQKENI. Trimming cost V 2 bases and J 6 bases, with 7 bases left between them. The length of the CDR3 is 13 residues. The CDR3 DNA follows: TGTGCCAGCTCACCAAGGTGGCCCGGGGAGCTGTTTTTT. Protein sequence: CASSPRWPGELFF.

The CDR3 reads CASSPRETGGVGELFF. The CDR3 DNA reads as TGTGCCAGCAGCCCCCGTGAAACAGGGGGTGTCGGGGAGCTGTTTTTT. V is TRBV9 and J is TRBJ2-2; the match to TRBD1 covers 8 bases. Germline V gene lookup returns CDR1 SGDLS and CDR2 YYNGEE. The CDR3 loop spans 16 amino acids. Unmatched junction bases numbered 12, after V lost 4 bases and J lost 7 bases. Full variable domain (outside the CDR3, taken from reference TRBV9 and TRBJ2-2): DSGVTQTPKHLITATGQRVTLRCSPRSGDLSVYWYQQSLDQGLQFLIQYYNGEERAKGNILERFSAQQFPDLHSELNLSSLELGDSALYFCASSPRETGGVGELFFGEGSRLTVL.

This CDR3 is CASSQDRFEKLFF. DNA for the CDR3: TGCGCCAGCAGCCAAGATCGCTTTGAAAAACTGTTTTTT. The J gene is TRBJ1-4, the V gene TRBV4-1, with no clear D. The germline V gene encodes CDR1 MGHRA and CDR2 YSYEKL. This CDR3 has 13 amino acids. The V end was cut by 0 bases, the J end by 7 bases, with 6 bases between.

The V and J genes are TRBV7-9 and TRBJ2-6; tentative D call: TRBD1 (5 bases). With 7 bases removed from V and 7 bases from J, the gap between germline ends came to 11 bases. This CDR3 contains 13 residues. Germline values: CDR1 SEHNR, CDR2 FQNEAQ (reference sequence). The CDR3 reads CASTLWGANVLTF. The CDR3 DNA follows: TGTGCCAGCACCCTTTGGGGCGCCAACGTCCTGACTTTC.

By share of the sample, this clone is medium-sized. V gene TRBV10-3 combines with J gene TRBJ1-5, with 7 bases aligning to TRBD1. The CDR3 spans 15 residues. With 2 bases clipped from V and 4 bases from J, the junction kept 5 bases outside the gene matches. The germline V gene has CDR1 ENHRY and CDR2 SYGVKD. The CDR3 spells CAISEAGGGNQPQHF. The CDR3 DNA sequence: TGTGCCATCAGTGAGGCAGGGGGAGGTAATCAGCCCCAGCATTTT.

This clone has a single count. The J gene is TRBJ2-2, the V gene TRBV29-1; 8 bases are a match to TRBD1. Germline values: CDR1 SQVTM, CDR2 ANQGSEA. This CDR3 is built from 14 residues. Germline trimming cut 3 bases from V and 5 bases from J; bases unmatched to any gene: 5. DNA for the CDR3: TGCAGCGTTGAGTCCACAGGGGGAACCGGGGAGCTGTTTTTT. Protein product: CSVESTGGTGELFF.

V and J are TRBV18 and TRBJ1-1; D ambiguous. The CDR3 loop spans 14 amino acids. Trimming cost V 3 bases and J 4 bases, with 12 bases left between them. Germline V gene data show CDR1 as KGHSH and CDR2 as LQKENI. The CDR3, as DNA: TGTGCCAGCTCACCCTATCGGACCCTCACTGAAGCTTTCTTT. Translation gives CASSPYRTLTEAFF.

The rearrangement uses TRBV5-4 and TRBJ1-3, with TRBD1 matching 8 bases. CDR3 length: 16 amino acids. Trimming took 3 bases from V and 0 from J; bases not matched to a gene: 5. In germline, CDR1 is SGHNT, CDR2 YYREEE (reference sequence). The DNA for the CDR3 is TGTGCCAGCAGCTCGGGACAGGTTCGCTCTGGAAACACCATATATTTT. Amino acids: CASSSGQVRSGNTIYF.

The chain has TRBV18 and TRBJ2-7; 7 nucleotides align to TRBD1. Trimming removed 2 bases from V and 3 bases from J; junction bases left unmatched: 4. The germline V gene encodes CDR1 KGHSH and CDR2 LQKENI. The CDR3 is 14 amino acids. The CDR3 sequence is CASSPGRDSYEQYF. The CDR3 DNA sequence: TGTGCCAGCTCACCAGGCCGGGACAGCTACGAGCAGTACTTC.

The gene calls are TRBV11-2 and TRBJ1-3, with 7 bases lining up with TRBD1. V trimming: 7 bases; J trimming: 0 bases; junction bases outside the gene matches: 6. The V gene's germline CDR1 is SGHAT and CDR2 FQNNGV. This CDR3 is built from 15 residues. CDR3 nucleotide sequence: TGTGCCAGCACCCTAGACAGGGCCTCTGGAAACACCATATATTTT. Protein product: CASTLDRASGNTIYF.

V usage is TRBV4-1 and J usage is TRBJ2-7; TRBD2 is a possible D gene (7 bases). Deletions cut 1 base from V and 2 bases from J, with 9 bases between. The V gene's germline CDR1 is MGHRA and CDR2 YSYEKL. The CDR3 runs to 14 residues. The CDR3 loop reads CASSQGEGAYEQYF. In nucleotides, the CDR3 is TGCGCCAGCAGCCAAGGGGAGGGGGCCTACGAGCAGTACTTC.

The chain recombines TRBV11-2 with TRBJ1-1; D might be TRBD1 (5 bases). CDR3 length: 13 residues. Germline lookup yields CDR1 SGHAT and CDR2 FQNNGV. V was clipped by 6 bases and J by 1 base, with 9 bases between them. The CDR3 protein is CASRLTENTEAFF. As DNA, the CDR3 is TGTGCCAGCAGATTGACAGAGAACACTGAAGCTTTCTTT. The whole variable domain, remainder taken from reference TRBV11-2 and TRBJ1-1, is EAGVAQSPRYKIIEKRQSVAFWCNPISGHATLYWYQQILGQGPKLLIQFQNNGVVDDSQLPKDRFSAERLKGVDSTLKIQPAKLEDSAVYLCASRLTENTEAFFGQGTRLTVV.

The chain links TRBV27 to TRBJ1-3; D might be TRBD1 (5 bases). The germline V and J ends were trimmed by 2 bases and 5 bases, with 16 bases remaining between them. The V gene's germline CDR1 is MNHEY and CDR2 SMNVEV (reference sequence). The CDR3 covers 16 residues. CDR3 loop: CASSLIPVGPRNTIYF. CDR3 DNA sequence: TGTGCCAGCAGTTTAATTCCTGTGGGACCCAGAAACACCATATATTTT.

The V and J genes are TRBV30 and TRBJ1-1, with D tentatively TRBD1 (6 bases). The germline gives CDR1 GTSNPN, CDR2 SVGIG (reference sequence). The CDR3 covers 12 residues. V gave up 2 bases and J gave up 6 bases, with 10 bases separating them. CDR3 DNA: TGTGCCTGGAGTAGGGACATTGCTGAAGCTTTCTTT. Its translation is CAWSRDIAEAFF.

V is TRBV6-1 and J is TRBJ2-5, with 8 bases matching TRBD1. The V and J ends lost 4 bases and 5 bases, in that order; junction bases with no gene match: 3. CDR3 length: 13 residues. CDR1 and CDR2 (germline): MNHNS, SASEGT. CDR3 loop: CASSGTGRETQYF. The CDR3 DNA sequence: TGTGCCAGCAGTGGGACAGGGCGGGAGACCCAGTACTTC.

The V call is TRBV7-2, the J call TRBJ1-1; TRBD1 might be the D (5 bases). CDR3 length: 15 amino acids. The germline gives CDR1 SGHTA, CDR2 FQGNSA. V was clipped by 0 bases and J by 4 bases, with 12 bases between them. The CDR3 DNA sequence: TGTGCCAGCAGCTTAGCGGGCAGGGCGATCACTGAAGCTTTCTTT. This encodes CASSLAGRAITEAFF.

This chain links TRBV5-4 with TRBJ2-3; perhaps TRBD2 as D (5 bases). The CDR3 length is 15 residues. The germline V and J ends were trimmed by 0 bases and 2 bases, with 10 bases remaining between them. In germline, CDR1 is SGHNT, CDR2 YYREEE (reference sequence). CDR3 residues: CASSLAGSYTDTQYF. The CDR3 DNA reads as TGTGCCAGCAGCTTGGCGGGATCATACACAGATACGCAGTATTTT.

The chain is built from TRBV30 and TRBJ1-1; D unclear. Between the trimmed V and J ends, which lost 5 bases and 3 bases, there was a span of 13 bases. This CDR3 has 13 amino acids. From germline, CDR1 is GTSNPN and CDR2 SVGIG (reference sequence). CDR3 loop: CAWSGRADTEAFF. CDR3 coding DNA: TGTGCCTGGTCCGGGAGGGCGGACACTGAAGCTTTCTTT.

This rearrangement joins TRBV11-2 to TRBJ2-5; no firm D call. Germline V gene data show CDR1 as SGHAT and CDR2 as FQNNGV. V was clipped by 4 bases and J by 7 bases, with 16 bases between them. There are 14 residues in the CDR3. In DNA form, the CDR3 reads TGTGCCAGCAGCTCACCTGCCTCGTCGGGGACCCAGTACTTC. Translation: CASSSPASSGTQYF.

The sample holds a few counts of this clone. J is TRBJ1-2 and V is TRBV7-6; 9 nucleotides line up with TRBD1. Germline values: CDR1 SGHVS, CDR2 FNYEAQ. V was clipped by 5 bases and J by 4 bases; unmatched bases: 2. The CDR3 runs to 13 residues. The CDR3 DNA sequence: TGTGCCAGCAGCCTGGGACAGGGCTATGGCTACACCTTC. Its protein product is CASSLGQGYGYTF.

V gene TRBV9 combines with J gene TRBJ2-3; D may be TRBD1 (6 bases). This CDR3 has 16 residues. CDR1 SGDLS and CDR2 YYNGEE come from the germline V gene. V shed 2 bases and J shed 6 bases, with 19 bases lying between them. CDR3 protein: CASSVEGVVERDTQYF. Written as DNA, the CDR3 is TGTGCCAGCAGCGTTGAGGGGGTAGTTGAAAGGGATACGCAGTATTTT.

This chain links TRBV7-3 with TRBJ2-1; 7 bases are shared with TRBD2. The germline V gene has CDR1 SGHTA and CDR2 FQGTGA. V gave up 0 bases and J gave up 3 bases; unmatched junction bases: 2. The CDR3 runs 15 residues. The CDR3 is CASSLTASGYNEQFF. The CDR3 DNA follows: TGTGCCAGCAGCTTAACGGCTAGCGGCTACAATGAGCAGTTCTTC. Looking up the rest from reference TRBV7-3 and TRBJ2-1 gives the full variable domain: GAGVSQTPSNKVTEKGKYVELRCDPISGHTALYWYRQSLGQGPEFLIYFQGTGAADDSGLPNDRFFAVRPEGSVSTLKIQRTERGDSAVYLCASSLTASGYNEQFFGPGTRLTVL.

The sample holds a few counts of this clone. The genes are TRBV15 and TRBJ2-5; TRBD1 is a possible D gene (6 bases). V lost 4 bases and J lost 3, with 21 bases in between. The length of the CDR3 is 17 residues. The germline gives CDR1 LNHNV, CDR2 YYDKDF (reference sequence). CDR3 DNA sequence: TGTGCCACCAGCAAAGGACAAAAGACAGGCGTGGAAGAGACCCAGTACTTC. Translated, it gives CATSKGQKTGVEETQYF. Full variable domain (missing parts from reference TRBV15 and TRBJ2-5): DAMVIQNPRYQVTQFGKPVTLSCSQTLNHNVMYWYQQKSSQAPKLLFHYYDKDFNNEADTPDNFQSRRPNTSFCFLDIRSPGLGDTAMYLCATSKGQKTGVEETQYFGPGTRLLVL.

V is TRBV5-6 and J is TRBJ2-3; TRBD1 is a possible D gene (6 bases). CDR1 SGHDT and CDR2 YYEEEE come from the germline V gene. The CDR3 runs to 17 residues. V was shortened by 0 bases and J by 1 base, with 15 bases between the two germline ends. CDR3 sequence (DNA): TGTGCCAGCAGCTTGGGATTCAGGGACATGGGCACAGATACGCAGTATTTT. Translated, it gives CASSLGFRDMGTDTQYF. Drawing the rest from reference TRBV5-6 and TRBJ2-3, the complete variable domain is DAGVTQSPTHLIKTRGQQVTLRCSPKSGHDTVSWYQQALGQGPQFIFQYYEEEERQRGNFPDRFSGHQFPNYSSELNVNALLLGDSALYLCASSLGFRDMGTDTQYFGPGTRLTVL.

This clone was recorded only once. J is TRBJ1-1 and V is TRBV5-1, with a possible D match to TRBD1 (6 bases). The CDR3 length is 15 residues. The ends were cut back, 0 bases at V and 7 bases at J, with 16 bases in the middle. The germline V gene has CDR1 SGHRS and CDR2 YFSETQ. CDR3 amino acids: CASSLEGFEQGEAFF. The CDR3 nucleotides are TGCGCCAGCAGCTTGGAAGGATTTGAACAGGGTGAAGCTTTCTTT.

The chain uses TRBV6-1 and TRBJ2-3; TRBD2 is a possible D gene (5 bases). Trimming pared 7 bases from V and 6 bases from J, leaving 11 bases between. CDR1 MNHNS and CDR2 SASEGT come from the germline V gene. The CDR3 has 12 amino acids. The CDR3, as DNA: TGTGCCAGCACCCCGCTAGCCGATACGCAGTATTTT. This encodes CASTPLADTQYF.